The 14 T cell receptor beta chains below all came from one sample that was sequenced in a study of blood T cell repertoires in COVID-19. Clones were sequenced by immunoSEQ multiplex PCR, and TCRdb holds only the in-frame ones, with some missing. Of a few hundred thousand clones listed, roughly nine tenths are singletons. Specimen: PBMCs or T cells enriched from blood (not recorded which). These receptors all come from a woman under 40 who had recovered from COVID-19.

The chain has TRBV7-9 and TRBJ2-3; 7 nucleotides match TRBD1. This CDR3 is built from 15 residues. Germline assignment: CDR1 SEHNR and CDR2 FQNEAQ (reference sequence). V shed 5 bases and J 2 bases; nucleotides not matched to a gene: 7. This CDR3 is CASSPPGTATDTQYF. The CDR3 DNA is TGTGCCAGCAGCCCGCCCGGGACAGCCACAGATACGCAGTATTTT.

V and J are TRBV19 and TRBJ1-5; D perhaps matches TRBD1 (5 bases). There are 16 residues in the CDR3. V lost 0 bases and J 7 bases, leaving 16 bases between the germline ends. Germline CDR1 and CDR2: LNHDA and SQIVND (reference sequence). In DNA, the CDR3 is TGTGCCAGTAGTATAGATCCAGTTGCAGGGAACCAGCCCCAGCATTTT. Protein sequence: CASSIDPVAGNQPQHF.

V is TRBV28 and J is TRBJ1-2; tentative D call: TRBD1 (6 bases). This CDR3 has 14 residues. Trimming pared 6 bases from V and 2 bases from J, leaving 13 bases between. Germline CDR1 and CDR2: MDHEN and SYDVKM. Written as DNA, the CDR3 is TGTGCCAGCAGGCTGGACAGCAACAACTATGGCTACACCTTC. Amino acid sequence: CASRLDSNNYGYTF.

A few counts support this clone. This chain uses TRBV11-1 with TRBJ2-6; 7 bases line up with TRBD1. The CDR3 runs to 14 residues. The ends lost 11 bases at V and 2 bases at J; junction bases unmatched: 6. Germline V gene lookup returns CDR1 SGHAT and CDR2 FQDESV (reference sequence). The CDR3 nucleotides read TGTGCCTCATCTCAGGGGGCTGGGGCCAACGTCCTGACTTTC. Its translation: CASSQGAGANVLTF.

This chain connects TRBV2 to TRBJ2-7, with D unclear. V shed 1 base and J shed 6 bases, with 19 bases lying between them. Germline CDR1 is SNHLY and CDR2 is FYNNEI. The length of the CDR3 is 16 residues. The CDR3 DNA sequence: TGTGCCAGCAGTGAAGGGGTCCTCCGCCTTAACAGCGAGCAGTACTTC. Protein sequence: CASSEGVLRLNSEQYF. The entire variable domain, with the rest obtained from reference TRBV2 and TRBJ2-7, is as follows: EPEVTQTPSHQVTQMGQEVILRCVPISNHLYFYWYRQILGQKVEFLVSFYNNEISEKSEIFDDQFSVERPDGSNFTLKIRSTKLEDSAMYFCASSEGVLRLNSEQYFGPGTRLTVT.

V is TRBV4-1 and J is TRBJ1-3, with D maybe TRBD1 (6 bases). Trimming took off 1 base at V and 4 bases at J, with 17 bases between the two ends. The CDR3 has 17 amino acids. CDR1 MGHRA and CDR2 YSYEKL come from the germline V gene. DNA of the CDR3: TGCGCCAGCAGCCAAGGGACAGCCGTTAGGGGGGGAAACACCATATATTTT. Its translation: CASSQGTAVRGGNTIYF.

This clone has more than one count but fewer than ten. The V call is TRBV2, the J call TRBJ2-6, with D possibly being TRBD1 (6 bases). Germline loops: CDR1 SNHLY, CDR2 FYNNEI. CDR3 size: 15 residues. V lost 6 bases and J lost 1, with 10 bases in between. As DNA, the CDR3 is TGTGCCAGCAGCTTACAGGGTTCTGGGGCCAACGTCCTGACTTTC. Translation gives CASSLQGSGANVLTF.

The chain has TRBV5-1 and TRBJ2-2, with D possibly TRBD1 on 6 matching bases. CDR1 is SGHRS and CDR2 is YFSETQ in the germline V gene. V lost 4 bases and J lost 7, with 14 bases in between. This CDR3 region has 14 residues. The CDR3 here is CASSVPQGSGELFF. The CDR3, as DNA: TGCGCCAGCAGCGTACCCCAGGGGAGCGGGGAGCTGTTTTTT.

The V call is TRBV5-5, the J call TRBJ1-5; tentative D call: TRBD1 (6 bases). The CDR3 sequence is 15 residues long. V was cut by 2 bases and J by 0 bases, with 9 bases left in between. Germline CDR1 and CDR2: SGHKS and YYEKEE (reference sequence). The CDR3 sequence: CASSLQGGSNQPQHF. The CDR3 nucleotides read TGTGCCAGCAGCTTACAGGGTGGTAGCAATCAGCCCCAGCATTTT.

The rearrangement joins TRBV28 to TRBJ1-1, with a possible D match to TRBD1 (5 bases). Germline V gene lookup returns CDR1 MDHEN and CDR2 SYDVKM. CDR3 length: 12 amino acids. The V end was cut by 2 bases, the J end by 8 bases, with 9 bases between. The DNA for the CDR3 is TGTGCCAGCAGTTTAATGGCAGGGGAAGCTTTCTTT. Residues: CASSLMAGEAFF.

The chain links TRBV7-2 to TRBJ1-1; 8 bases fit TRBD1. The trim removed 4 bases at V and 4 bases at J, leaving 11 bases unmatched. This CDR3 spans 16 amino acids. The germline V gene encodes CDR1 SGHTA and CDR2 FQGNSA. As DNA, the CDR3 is TGTGCCAGCAGCTCGAAAGACAGGGGCGGGAGCACTGAAGCTTTCTTT. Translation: CASSSKDRGGSTEAFF.

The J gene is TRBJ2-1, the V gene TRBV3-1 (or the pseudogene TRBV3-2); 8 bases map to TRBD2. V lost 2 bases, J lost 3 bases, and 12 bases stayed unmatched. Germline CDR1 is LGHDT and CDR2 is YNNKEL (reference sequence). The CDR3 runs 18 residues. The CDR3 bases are TGTGCCAGCAGCCAATTCCCTGGGGGCGGGGGGCTCTACAATGAGCAGTTCTTC. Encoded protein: CASSQFPGGGGLYNEQFF.

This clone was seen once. CDR3 region: CASEAGQIYEQYF. Written as DNA, the CDR3 is TGTGCCAGCGAGGCAGGACAAATATACGAGCAGTACTTC. The chain has TRBV5-5 and TRBJ2-7, with D tentatively TRBD1 (5 bases). The germline V gene encodes CDR1 SGHKS and CDR2 YYEKEE (reference sequence). The V and J ends lost 7 bases and 4 bases respectively, with 15 bases between them. This CDR3 spans 13 amino acids.

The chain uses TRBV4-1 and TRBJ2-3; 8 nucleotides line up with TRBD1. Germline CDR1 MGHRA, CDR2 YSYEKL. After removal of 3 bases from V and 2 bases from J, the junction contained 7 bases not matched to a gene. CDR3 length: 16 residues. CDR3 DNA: TGCGCCAGCAGCCAGACCGACAGGGGCTACACAGATACGCAGTATTTT. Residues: CASSQTDRGYTDTQYF.